The entry below describes one TCR beta chain. Its antigen is not known. 60 Vbeta and 13 Jbeta primers were used in PCR. Assay: immunoSEQ multiplex PCR; the TCRdb copy retains only in-frame clones and omits some. Of about 170,000 clones listed, 76% were seen once; the top ten hold less than 1%. This CDR3 has 16 residues. Germline lookup yields CDR1 SGHRS and CDR2 YFSETQ. V lost 3 bases and J lost 8; bases outside the gene matches: 13. This record belongs to a study of cytomegalovirus exposure and HLA in healthy donors. General study results and limits: Later analysis identified several of the most significant clusters that appeared linked to common viral pathogens.

The clonotype was recovered from a female donor in good health and CMV-seronegative. This chain links TRBV5-1 with TRBJ2-1; 8 bases line up with TRBD2. The sequenced material came from PBMCs. The CDR3: CASSYLLGSGGDEQFF. The CDR3 DNA is TGCGCCAGCAGCTACCTCCTAGGCTCCGGGGGGGATGAGCAGTTCTTC.